The source of this TCR beta chain is a study of T-cell memory formation after mild COVID-19. Comment on this clonotype: Its antigen is undetermined.

MiXCR, run by TCRdb on the 5' RACE reads, gives a single entry per CDR3 protein. Of hundreds of thousands of distinct CDR3 sequences in the sample, around 25% were seen once. The V and J ends lost 5 bases and 10 bases, in that order; junction bases with no gene match: 9. The CDR3 covers 15 residues. Germline CDR1 reads KGHSH; CDR2 reads LQKENI. Findings and caveats of the study: Mostly located in CM and EM were contracting CD4+ clones, with contracting CD8+ clones located in EMRA.

The sequence came from an adult woman who had mild COVID-19 (a few samples of this study predate the infection). Cell type and time point are not known. Sequencing used PBMCs or a T cell subset sorted from them (not recorded which). The V gene is TRBV18, the J gene TRBJ1-6; 9 bases map to TRBD1. The CDR3 sequence: CASSDLVTGGSPLHF. CDR3 coding DNA: TGTGCCAGCTCAGATCTGGTGACAGGGGGATCACCCCTCCACTTT. Together with reference TRBV18 and TRBJ1-6, the CDR3 gives the full variable domain: NAGVMQNPRHLVRRRGQEARLRCSPMKGHSHVYWYRQLPEEGLKFMVYLQKENIIDESGMPKERFSAEFPKEGPSILRIQQVVRGDSAAYFCASSDLVTGGSPLHFGNGTRLTVT.